Below, 14 T cell receptor beta chains from the same sample are listed, as sequenced in a study of shared clonotypes between healthy human individuals. CD45RO-negative CD8 cells positively selected for CCR7 made up the naive population, which excluded terminally differentiated effector memory CD45RA+ cells. The method was immunoSEQ multiplex PCR; TCRdb's version includes in-frame clones alone and lacks a portion of them. The sample has some 2 million clones; about 95% are singletons. The specimen was naive CD8+ T cells sorted from blood. These receptors originate from a young man in good health.

The chain uses TRBV14 and TRBJ2-3; no definite D call. Trimming cost V 0 bases and J 5 bases, with 3 bases left between them. Per germline, CDR1 SGHDN and CDR2 FVKESK. CDR3 length equals 12 residues. The CDR3 DNA follows: TGTGCCAGCAGCCAAGATTTAGATACGCAGTATTTT. Translating gives CASSQDLDTQYF.

The chain links TRBV27 to TRBJ2-7, with 9 bases matching TRBD1. This CDR3 has 15 residues. V trimming: 6 bases; J trimming: 2 bases; junction bases outside the gene matches: 8. From germline, CDR1 is MNHEY and CDR2 SMNVEV (reference sequence). This CDR3 is CASRLQGAPAYEQYF. The CDR3 nucleotides are TGTGCCAGCAGGTTACAGGGGGCGCCTGCCTACGAGCAGTACTTC.

This chain connects TRBV6-4 to TRBJ2-2; D is possibly TRBD1 (7 bases). V was trimmed by 5 bases and J by 5 bases, leaving 15 bases between them. Germline CDR1 reads MRHNA; CDR2 reads SNTAGT. There are 15 residues in the CDR3. The CDR3 spells CASSPSQGGTGELFF. In nucleotides, the CDR3 is TGTGCCAGCAGTCCTTCCCAGGGGGGAACCGGGGAGCTGTTTTTT.

The chain links TRBV11-2 to TRBJ1-1; maybe TRBD1 (5 bases). Trimming pared 3 bases from V and 2 bases from J, leaving 7 bases between. The length of the CDR3 is 13 residues. Germline lookup yields CDR1 SGHAT and CDR2 FQNNGV. CDR3 nucleotide sequence: TGTGCCAGCAGCTTCCAGGGAAACACTGAAGCTTTCTTT. Amino acids: CASSFQGNTEAFF.

This clone has more than one count but fewer than ten. The chain couples TRBV7-8 to TRBJ1-3; TRBD1 matches 7 bases. The CDR3 extends over 16 amino acids. V trimming: 5 bases; J trimming: 13 bases; junction bases outside the gene matches: 20. Germline values: CDR1 SGHVS, CDR2 FQNEAQ. This CDR3 is CASSVHTTGSSNLIYF. The CDR3 DNA reads as TGTGCCAGCAGCGTACACACGACAGGGTCATCAAATCTAATATATTTT.

The CDR3 here is CASSLWGDDEKLFF. The CDR3, as DNA: TGTGCCAGCAGTTTGTGGGGAGATGATGAAAAACTGTTTTTT. V gene TRBV28 combines with J gene TRBJ1-4; D ambiguous. Trimming cost V 3 bases and J 6 bases, with 11 bases left between them. CDR1 is MDHEN and CDR2 is SYDVKM in the germline V gene. The CDR3 is made up of 14 amino acids. Combining the CDR3 with reference TRBV28 and TRBJ1-4 gives the whole variable domain DVKVTQSSRYLVKRTGEKVFLECVQDMDHENMFWYRQDPGLGLRLIYFSYDVKMKEKGDIPEGYSVSREKKERFSLILESASTNQTSMYLCASSLWGDDEKLFFGSGTQLSVL.

V gene TRBV21-1 combines with J gene TRBJ1-1; the D call of TRBD1 is as the table states it, not checked on the DNA. TRBV21-1 is classified as a pseudogene. The CDR3 covers 17 residues. Written as DNA, the CDR3 is TGTGCCAGCTCCTTGGACAGGGGAAGGTATCGTGGCACTGAAGCTTTCTTT. Protein: CASSLDRGRYRGTEAFF.

The table lists this clone with a count of one. V and J are TRBV7-9 and TRBJ1-4, with 7 nucleotides matching TRBD1. This CDR3 has 17 amino acids. J lost 7 bases, V lost 5 bases, and 16 bases had no gene match. The germline gives CDR1 SEHNR, CDR2 FQNEAQ (reference sequence). CDR3 sequence (DNA): TGTGCCAGCAGCCCCCCGGCTCCGACAGGGAAGGGTGAAAAACTGTTTTTT. It yields the protein CASSPPAPTGKGEKLFF.

The chain carries TRBV30 and TRBJ2-7, with a possible D match to TRBD1 (5 bases). The ends were cut back, 1 base at V and 5 bases at J, with 12 bases in the middle. Per the germline V gene, CDR1 is GTSNPN and CDR2 is SVGIG (reference sequence). CDR3 size: 13 residues. The CDR3 loop reads CAWSEGPRDEQYF. CDR3 nucleotide sequence: TGTGCCTGGAGTGAGGGGCCTCGGGACGAGCAGTACTTC.

V gene TRBV5-4 combines with J gene TRBJ2-7; 7 positions agree with TRBD1. Germline trimming cut 5 bases from V and 1 base from J; bases unmatched to any gene: 6. Germline V gives CDR1 SGHNT, CDR2 YYREEE (reference sequence). The CDR3 runs 14 residues. The CDR3 sequence: CASSHLGQSYEQYF. Here the CDR3 DNA reads TGTGCCAGCAGTCACCTGGGACAGTCCTACGAGCAGTACTTC.

The J gene is TRBJ1-2, the V gene TRBV19; 7 bases are a match to TRBD1. The CDR3 runs to 14 residues. Germline trimming cut 9 bases from V and 1 base from J; bases unmatched to any gene: 8. Germline V gene sequence: CDR1 LNHDA, CDR2 SQIVND (reference sequence). CDR3 sequence reads: CASWGQQLNYGYTF. The CDR3 nucleotides read TGTGCCAGCTGGGGACAGCAACTTAACTATGGCTACACCTTC.

J is TRBJ1-4 and V is TRBV7-9; a weak D match, TRBD1 (6 bases). Per the germline V gene, CDR1 is SEHNR and CDR2 is FQNEAQ (reference sequence). This CDR3 spans 12 amino acids. V gave up 5 bases and J gave up 8 bases, with 9 bases separating them. The CDR3 is CASSQDREKLFF. In nucleotides, the CDR3 is TGTGCCAGCAGCCAAGACAGGGAAAAACTGTTTTTT. The whole variable domain, remainder taken from reference TRBV7-9 and TRBJ1-4, is DTGVSQNPRHKITKRGQNVTFRCDPISEHNRLYWYRQTLGQGPEFLTYFQNEAQLEKSRLLSDRFSAERPKGSFSTLEIQRTEQGDSAMYLCASSQDREKLFFGSGTQLSVL.

The rearrangement uses TRBV4-1 and TRBJ2-7, with 7 positions matching TRBD1. This CDR3 has 16 residues. The germline CDR1 and CDR2 sequences are MGHRA and YSYEKL. Trimming cost V 4 bases and J 0 bases; bases outside gene matches: 9. The DNA of the CDR3 is TGCGCCAGCAGCCTAAGTACCGCAGGGGGCTCCTACGAGCAGTACTTC. Amino acid sequence: CASSLSTAGGSYEQYF.

V usage is TRBV5-6 and J usage is TRBJ2-1; the D is unclear. Germline loops: CDR1 SGHDT, CDR2 YYEEEE. The V gene lost 1 base and the J gene lost 15 bases, with 11 bases spanning the gap. The CDR3 spans 11 residues. Here the CDR3 reads CASSLLGDLFF. CDR3 nucleotides: TGTGCCAGCAGCTTGCTTGGAGATCTGTTCTTC.